This TCR beta chain stems from a study of blood T cell repertoires in COVID-19. Overall study context: T cells, B-cell-depleted T cells, or PBMCs supplied cDNA or gDNA.

The protocol was immunoSEQ multiplex PCR, while the TCRdb copy is restricted to in-frame clones and leaves out a portion. The repertoire has 200,000 to 300,000 clones, approximately 86% of them found once; the top ten carry over 5%. This clone occurred once. Unmatched junction bases numbered 6, after V lost 1 base and J lost 3 bases. The CDR3 is 16 amino acids. CDR1 LGHNT and CDR2 FRNRAP come from the germline V gene. A Seattle source enrolled patients during active infection and followed them longitudinally. The receptor comes from a woman in her fifties or sixties with COVID-19, enrolled during active disease. The gene calls are TRBV12-5 and TRBJ2-5, with 9 bases fitting TRBD2. Sequencing input: peripheral blood. The CDR3 sequence is CASGLGSGSGEETQYF. In nucleotides, the CDR3 is TGTGCTAGTGGTTTGGGTAGCGGGAGCGGGGAAGAGACCCAGTACTTC.